These 32 T cell receptor beta chains share one sample of origin, sequenced in a study of blood T cell repertoires in COVID-19. Repertoires were generated with immunoSEQ multiplex PCR, while TCRdb's copy carries only in-frame clones and drops some. The table records roughly 80,000 clones, around nine tenths of them present only once. Material: peripheral blood. Receptors were obtained from a woman aged 80 or over with active or convalescent COVID-19.

The genes are TRBV7-2 and TRBJ2-1; 9 bases are a match to TRBD2. Germline V gives CDR1 SGHTA, CDR2 FQGNSA. The V segment lost 6 bases and the J segment 8 bases; nucleotides outside the gene matches: 17. CDR3 length: 17 residues. The DNA for the CDR3 is TGTGCCAGCAGTTTAAGTGGCGGGGGGGCATACTCCCATGAGCAGTTCTTC. It yields the protein CASSLSGGGAYSHEQFF.

The chain recombines TRBV7-8 with TRBJ1-6; a possible D gene is TRBD1 (6 bases). The V end lost 4 bases, the J end lost 10 bases, and 23 bases lay between the germline ends. CDR1 and CDR2 from the germline V gene are SGHVS and FQNEAQ. The CDR3 sequence is 17 residues long. The CDR3 sequence: CASSYFRDTNLGSPLHF. As DNA, the CDR3 is TGTGCCAGCAGCTATTTCCGGGACACCAACTTGGGGTCACCCCTCCACTTT.

The chain recombines TRBV25-1 with TRBJ2-7; 7 bases align to TRBD1. The germline V gene encodes CDR1 MGHDK and CDR2 SYGVNS. The CDR3 is made up of 15 amino acids. V gave up 1 base and J gave up 5 bases; unmatched junction bases: 8. CDR3 sequence: CASSEFATGLDEQYF. Written as DNA, the CDR3 is TGTGCCAGCAGTGAATTTGCGACAGGGTTGGACGAGCAGTACTTC.

The CDR3 loop reads CASSYSGGGGYGYTF. DNA of the CDR3: TGTGCCAGCAGTTACTCCGGCGGGGGCGGTTATGGCTACACCTTC. The chain has TRBV6-2 or TRBV6-3 and TRBJ1-2, with a tentative D call TRBD1 (6 bases). The germline CDR1 and CDR2 sequences are MNHEY and SVGEGT. Trimming stripped 0 bases from V and 5 bases from J, with 13 bases between. The CDR3 extends over 15 amino acids.

CDR3 DNA sequence: TGTGCCAGCAGCCAGCTGACAGGGTCCTACGAGCAGTACTTC. It is translated as CASSQLTGSYEQYF. The rearrangement joins TRBV4-2 to TRBJ2-7; 7 nucleotides align to TRBD1. CDR3 length equals 14 residues. Germline-derived CDR1 and CDR2 are LGHNA and YNFKEQ. V lost 3 bases to trimming and J lost 1 base; unmatched junction nucleotides: 3.

The rearrangement uses TRBV28 and TRBJ1-5, with D perhaps TRBD1 (6 bases). V shed 2 bases and J shed 3 bases, with 8 bases lying between them. Germline values: CDR1 MDHEN, CDR2 SYDVKM. CDR3 length: 14 residues. CDR3 DNA: TGTGCCAGCAGTTTAAACAGGGACAATCAGCCCCAGCATTTT. It is translated as CASSLNRDNQPQHF.

This chain connects TRBV11-2 to TRBJ2-3; 9 nucleotides match TRBD1. This CDR3 region has 15 residues. V shed 2 bases and J 5 bases; nucleotides not matched to a gene: 5. From germline, CDR1 is SGHAT and CDR2 FQNNGV. The CDR3 DNA sequence: TGTGCCAGCAGCTTAAAGGGACAGGGAGAAGATACGCAGTATTTT. Translating gives CASSLKGQGEDTQYF.

The chain is built from TRBV6-6 and TRBJ1-3; the match to TRBD1 covers 7 bases. The CDR3 is 14 amino acids. The junction had 7 bases not matched to a gene; V was cut back by 7 bases and J by 4 bases. Germline values: CDR1 MNHNY, CDR2 SVGAGI (reference sequence). The CDR3 sequence: CASTDRAEGNTIYF. In DNA, the CDR3 is TGTGCCAGCACCGACAGGGCGGAGGGAAACACCATATATTTT.

The CDR3 region is CASSGGAGPLTPLHF. The CDR3 DNA is TGTGCCAGCAGCGGGGGCGCGGGCCCCCTGACACCCCTCCACTTT. The chain couples TRBV5-4 to TRBJ1-6; D possibly corresponds to TRBD1 (6 bases). CDR1 and CDR2 from the germline V gene are SGHNT and YYREEE (reference sequence). Between the trimmed V and J ends, which lost 4 bases and 11 bases, there was a span of 19 bases. The CDR3 spans 15 residues.

The chain couples TRBV10-3 to TRBJ2-1, with 8 bases that match TRBD2. CDR3 length: 13 amino acids. Germline-derived CDR1 and CDR2 are ENHRY and SYGVKD. The J segment lost 4 bases and the V segment lost 6 bases, leaving 2 bases of the junction unmatched. The CDR3 reads CAIRASGYNEQFF. CDR3 nucleotide sequence: TGTGCCATCAGGGCTAGCGGGTACAATGAGCAGTTCTTC.

The CDR3 here is CASSEVLGGHTEAFF. In DNA, the CDR3 is TGTGCCAGCAGTGAAGTACTCGGGGGGCACACTGAAGCTTTCTTT. This chain links TRBV2 with TRBJ1-1; D perhaps matches TRBD1 (6 bases). The germline V gene encodes CDR1 SNHLY and CDR2 FYNNEI. Trimming left V 1 base short and J 3 bases short, with 12 bases between. The CDR3 extends over 15 amino acids.

The genes are TRBV5-1 and TRBJ1-1; the D gene is possibly TRBD1 (5 bases). The V end was cut by 4 bases, the J end by 1 base, with 8 bases between. Per germline, CDR1 SGHRS and CDR2 YFSETQ. The CDR3 length is 13 residues. The CDR3 nucleotides are TGCGCCAGCAGCCAGCAGGGGAACACTGAAGCTTTCTTT. Residues: CASSQQGNTEAFF.

The rearrangement links TRBV5-5 to TRBJ1-2, with 8 bases aligning to TRBD1. There are 13 residues in the CDR3. Germline CDR1 is SGHKS and CDR2 is YYEKEE (reference sequence). The junction had 4 bases not matched to a gene; V was cut back by 5 bases and J by 4 bases. The CDR3 nucleotides are TGTGCCAGCAGTGACGGGACAGGCTATGGCTACACCTTC. Its protein is CASSDGTGYGYTF. Full variable domain (remainder filled in from reference TRBV5-5 and TRBJ1-2): DAGVTQSPTHLIKTRGQQVTLRCSPISGHKSVSWYQQVLGQGPQFIFQYYEKEERGRGNFPDRFSARQFPNYSSELNVNALLLGDSALYLCASSDGTGYGYTFGSGTRLTVV.

The rearrangement links TRBV14 to TRBJ1-6; D is unresolved. Trimming took off 1 base at V and 4 bases at J, with 8 bases between the two ends. CDR1 is SGHDN and CDR2 is FVKESK in the germline V gene. CDR3 length: 15 residues. CDR3 sequence: CASSQAGRYNSPLHF. The CDR3 DNA is TGTGCCAGCAGCCAAGCCGGCAGGTATAATTCACCCCTCCACTTT.

The V and J genes are TRBV2 and TRBJ2-3; D perhaps matches TRBD2 (5 bases). This CDR3 spans 12 amino acids. Trimming removed 3 bases from V and 8 bases from J, with 9 bases in between. Germline V CDR1 and CDR2: SNHLY, FYNNEI. The CDR3 nucleotides read TGTGCCAGCAGTGAGGCTAGCCGTACGCAGTATTTT. Encoded protein: CASSEASRTQYF.

This clone was detected only once. This sequence joins TRBV24-1 and TRBJ2-2; 11 nucleotides match TRBD2. The CDR3 totals 18 residues. From germline, CDR1 is KGHDR and CDR2 SFDVKD. V shed 5 bases, J shed 5 bases, and the junction held 12 bases outside the gene matches. CDR3 in amino acids: CATSAPGLAVRGTGELFF. The CDR3 nucleotides are TGTGCCACCAGTGCTCCGGGACTAGCGGTCCGTGGGACCGGGGAGCTGTTTTTT.

This chain uses TRBV4-2 with TRBJ2-2, with TRBD1 as a possible D gene (5 bases). In germline, CDR1 is LGHNA, CDR2 YNFKEQ. This CDR3 has 15 amino acids. V lost 2 bases to trimming and J lost 3 bases, with 10 bases between them. The CDR3 is CASSQFLRDTGELFF. The CDR3 nucleotides read TGTGCCAGCAGCCAATTCCTCAGGGACACCGGGGAGCTGTTTTTT.

The table lists this clone with a few counts. V is TRBV7-6 and J is TRBJ1-1; TRBD1 aligns across 7 bases. The germline gives CDR1 SGHVS, CDR2 FNYEAQ. There are 16 residues in the CDR3. Trimming removed 1 base from V and 1 base from J; junction bases left unmatched: 6. CDR3 nucleotides: TGTGCCAGCAGCTTAGGCAGTCGGACAGGGAACACTGAAGCTTTCTTT. Amino acid sequence: CASSLGSRTGNTEAFF.

This chain links TRBV27 with TRBJ2-3, with 7 bases fitting TRBD2. CDR1 is MNHEY and CDR2 is SMNVEV in the germline V gene (reference sequence). The CDR3 runs 15 residues. The ends lost 6 bases at V and 1 base at J; junction bases unmatched: 7. This CDR3 is CASSSPREGTDTQYF. The CDR3 nucleotides are TGTGCCAGCAGCTCGCCCCGGGAGGGCACAGATACGCAGTATTTT.

This chain uses TRBV7-2 with TRBJ2-7; the match to TRBD1 covers 7 bases. Germline V CDR1 and CDR2: SGHTA, FQGNSA. With V trimmed by 3 bases and J by 0 bases, 5 bases remained unmatched. CDR3 length equals 15 residues. CDR3 nucleotides: TGTGCCAGCAGCTTCAAGGGGGACAGCTCCTACGAGCAGTACTTC. This encodes CASSFKGDSSYEQYF. The whole variable domain, remainder taken from reference TRBV7-2 and TRBJ2-7, is GAGVSQSPSNKVTEKGKDVELRCDPISGHTALYWYRQSLGQGLEFLIYFQGNSAPDKSGLPSDRFSAERTGGSVSTLTIQRTQQEDSAVYLCASSFKGDSSYEQYFGPGTRLTVT.

The gene calls are TRBV27 and TRBJ2-1; 13 nucleotides match TRBD2. The CDR3 sequence is 15 residues long. After removal of 5 bases from V and 9 bases from J, the junction contained 7 bases not matched to a gene. The V gene's germline CDR1 is MNHEY and CDR2 SMNVEV (reference sequence). Here the CDR3 reads CASSLLAGGPSEQFF. DNA for the CDR3: TGTGCCAGCAGTCTACTAGCGGGGGGGCCCTCTGAGCAGTTCTTC.

The V and J genes are TRBV7-2 and TRBJ1-1; a weak D match, TRBD1 (5 bases). V lost 1 base to trimming and J lost 1 base, with 10 bases between them. CDR3 length equals 15 residues. CDR1 SGHTA and CDR2 FQGNSA come from the germline V gene. CDR3 protein: CASSLVSGSNTEAFF. The DNA of the CDR3 is TGTGCCAGCAGCTTAGTATCAGGGTCGAACACTGAAGCTTTCTTT.

The chain uses TRBV7-9 and TRBJ2-7, with 9 nucleotides matching TRBD2. This CDR3 is 18 amino acids long. Germline V CDR1 and CDR2: SEHNR, FQNEAQ (reference sequence). The ends lost 0 bases at V and 4 bases at J; junction bases unmatched: 13. CDR3 residues: CASSLAFGGRGGPYEQYF. CDR3 coding DNA: TGTGCCAGCAGCTTAGCTTTCGGAGGGCGGGGGGGCCCGTACGAGCAGTACTTC.

This chain joins TRBV19 and TRBJ2-3; TRBD2 might be the D (5 bases). CDR1 and CDR2 (germline): LNHDA, SQIVND (reference sequence). V lost 2 bases and J lost 3, with 12 bases in between. There are 15 residues in the CDR3. CDR3 amino acids: CASSIRGYGTDTQYF. The CDR3 DNA reads TGTGCCAGTAGTATACGGGGATACGGGACAGATACGCAGTATTTT.

The rearrangement uses TRBV18 and TRBJ1-4; no clear D gene. From germline, CDR1 is KGHSH and CDR2 LQKENI. This CDR3 has 16 residues. Trimming pared 2 bases from V and 3 bases from J, leaving 13 bases between. CDR3 protein: CASSPASAGANEKLFF. Written as DNA, the CDR3 is TGTGCCAGCTCACCAGCATCCGCCGGGGCTAATGAAAAACTGTTTTTT.

J is TRBJ1-2 and V is TRBV24-1, with D possibly matching TRBD1 (5 bases). The V end lost 5 bases, the J end lost 4 bases, and 19 bases lay between the germline ends. This CDR3 region has 16 residues. Germline CDR1 is KGHDR and CDR2 is SFDVKD. The chain's CDR3 is CATSVYGGAAAYGYTF. Here the CDR3 DNA reads TGTGCCACCAGTGTCTACGGCGGGGCTGCTGCCTATGGCTACACCTTC.

This clone was found a few times. The chain links TRBV4-3 to TRBJ1-6; 8 bases fit TRBD1. Germline-derived CDR1 and CDR2 are LGHNA and YSLEER. Trimming cost V 0 bases and J 10 bases; bases outside gene matches: 11. CDR3 length: 17 residues. DNA of the CDR3: TGCGCCAGCAGCCAAGATCCTCCAGGGGGCGTACAATCACCCCTCCACTTT. It specifies CASSQDPPGGVQSPLHF.

CDR3 residues: CASSSTGQVYEQYF. CDR3 in DNA: TGTGCCAGCAGCTCCACGGGACAGGTATACGAGCAGTACTTC. This sequence joins TRBV9 and TRBJ2-7, with TRBD1 identical over 8 bases. The CDR3 covers 14 residues. V shed 4 bases and J 4 bases; nucleotides not matched to a gene: 7. Per germline, CDR1 SGDLS and CDR2 YYNGEE.

This rearrangement joins TRBV5-6 to TRBJ2-2; weak D call: TRBD1 (6 bases). Germline V gives CDR1 SGHDT, CDR2 YYEEEE. This CDR3 has 15 residues. V was pared by 4 bases and J by 4 bases, with 14 bases between. CDR3: CASSGPGTPTGELFF. The CDR3 DNA is TGTGCCAGCAGCGGCCCCGGGACACCCACCGGGGAGCTGTTTTTT.

The V gene is TRBV27, the J gene TRBJ2-1; tentative D call: TRBD1 (6 bases). With 8 bases removed from V and 7 bases from J, the gap between germline ends came to 15 bases. The CDR3 is made up of 13 amino acids. The germline CDR1 and CDR2 sequences are MNHEY and SMNVEV (reference sequence). CDR3 bases: TGTGCCAGCGGCTGGGGCAGGGGAAATGAGCAGTTCTTC. Residues: CASGWGRGNEQFF.

This clone showed up just once. The V and J genes are TRBV7-6 and TRBJ2-7; D perhaps matches TRBD1 (8 bases). Germline-derived CDR1 and CDR2 are SGHVS and FNYEAQ. The germline V and J ends were trimmed by 7 bases and 7 bases, with 23 bases remaining between them. The CDR3 has 15 amino acids. In nucleotides, the CDR3 is TGTGCCAGCACCCTGGGAGGGCAGGGGGCGGGGGAGCAGTACTTC. It translates to CASTLGGQGAGEQYF.

The chain combines TRBV6-2 or TRBV6-3 with TRBJ1-4; D unclear. Germline CDR1 reads MNHEY; CDR2 reads SVGEGT. Trimming stripped 2 bases from V and 5 bases from J, with 9 bases between. The CDR3 has 14 residues. CDR3 region: CASSYIAENEKLFF. The CDR3 DNA is TGTGCCAGCAGTTACATCGCAGAAAATGAAAAACTGTTTTTT.